The entry below gives a single T cell receptor (beta chain) sequence along with its context. This sample is part of a study of CD8+ T cells in alopecia areata. The CDR3 covers 15 residues. Germline V gene data show CDR1 as GTSNPN and CDR2 as SVGIG (reference sequence). V dropped 2 bases and J dropped 4 bases, with 17 bases sitting between them. The sample's treatment: oral pan-JAK inhibitor, 5-10 mg twice daily. TCR sequencing used cDNA made by reverse transcription of extracted RNA. Some clones are missing from TCRdb's copy, which holds only in-frame ones; the method was immunoSEQ multiplex PCR. Seen here are approximately 180,000 clones, under 80% observed once, and the top ten hold 1.3%.

This receptor was identified in a human donor with alopecia areata. This chain connects TRBV30 to TRBJ1-1; the D gene is possibly TRBD1 (5 bases). This specimen consisted of CD4+ T cells sorted from blood, obtained between weeks 49 and 50, from a patient treated with tofacitinib. The CDR3 DNA reads as TGTGCCTGGAGTTCATCGACAGTCATGACCACTGAAGCTTTCTTT. Encoded protein: CAWSSSTVMTTEAFF.